The present entry profiles one T cell receptor (beta chain) with its context. V shed 4 bases, J shed 2 bases, and the junction held 4 bases outside the gene matches. The germline CDR1 and CDR2 sequences are SGDLS and YYNGEE. This CDR3 is 14 amino acids long. The data stem from a study of CD8 T cells in Susac syndrome. High-throughput TCR beta sequencing covered peripheral CD8+ and CD4+ T cells. Random-hexamer reverse transcription was applied to about 0.45 to 1 ug RNA. Coverage of TCR beta CDR3 amplification by immunoSEQ multiplex PCR extended to 54 Vbeta and 13 Jbeta. TCRdb re-called the immunoSEQ multiplex PCR reads with MiXCR, one entry per CDR3 protein. The profile shows 150,000 to 200,000 distinct CDR3 sequences, 90% to 95% of them singletons.

This TCR was recovered from a human donor in good health. Sample: CD4+ T cells from PBMCs. The rearrangement links TRBV9 to TRBJ2-5; 8 bases match TRBD1. CDR3 sequence: CASSPWDRQETQYF. The CDR3 DNA follows: TGTGCCAGCAGCCCTTGGGACAGGCAAGAGACCCAGTACTTC.